These 32 T cell receptor beta chains originate from one sample sequenced in a study of blood T cell repertoires in COVID-19. Libraries were prepared by immunoSEQ multiplex PCR; TCRdb keeps only in-frame clonotypes and omits some of them. The sample records about 37,000 clones, roughly 80% being singletons. Material for sequencing was peripheral blood. The receptors shown here come from a man between 70 and 80 years old with COVID-19, enrolled during active disease.

Regarding this clone: At one end the junction does not follow the germline gene, possibly because of a read error. The genes are TRBV28 and TRBJ2-3; TRBD2 agrees at 8 bases. Germline assignment: CDR1 MDHEN and CDR2 SYDVKM. The length of the CDR3 is 14 residues. The CDR3 protein is CASSFPKLGLGLFF. The CDR3 nucleotides read TGTGCCAGCAGCTTCCCTAAGCTGGGACTAGGTCTCTTCTTT.

The chain carries TRBV10-3 and TRBJ2-5; the match to TRBD1 covers 7 bases. From germline, CDR1 is ENHRY and CDR2 SYGVKD. With V trimmed by 5 bases and J by 3 bases, 9 bases remained unmatched. The CDR3 loop spans 15 amino acids. The DNA of the CDR3 is TGTGCCATCAGTCGAGAGGCAGGGGGTAAAGAGACCCAGTACTTC. Its protein is CAISREAGGKETQYF.

V gene TRBV11-3 combines with J gene TRBJ2-3, with TRBD2 as a possible D gene (6 bases). In germline, CDR1 is SGHNT, CDR2 YENEEA. V was shortened by 1 base and J by 4 bases, with 12 bases between the two germline ends. CDR3 size: 15 residues. In DNA, the CDR3 is TGTGCCAGCAGCTTAGGGCTAGCGCAGGCAGATACGCAGTATTTT. Its translation: CASSLGLAQADTQYF. The whole variable domain, filled in from reference TRBV11-3 and TRBJ2-3, reads EAGVVQSPRYKIIEKKQPVAFWCNPISGHNTLYWYLQNLGQGPELLIRYENEEAVDDSQLPKDRFSAERLKGVDSTLKIQPAELGDSAVYLCASSLGLAQADTQYFGPGTRLTVL.

This clone was found a few times. J is TRBJ2-7 and V is TRBV6-1; tentative D call: TRBD1 (6 bases). CDR1 MNHNS and CDR2 SASEGT come from the germline V gene. V lost 2 bases to trimming and J lost 1 base, with 9 bases between them. The CDR3 is 14 residues long. The CDR3 nucleotides are TGTGCCAGCAGTGAAACAGACAGGTCCTACGAGCAGTACTTC. Translating gives CASSETDRSYEQYF.

This clone was detected once. V gene TRBV7-6 combines with J gene TRBJ2-1, with 13 bases lining up with TRBD2. Germline-derived CDR1 and CDR2 are SGHVS and FNYEAQ. V shed 5 bases and J 10 bases; nucleotides not matched to a gene: 8. This CDR3 region has 15 residues. This CDR3 reads CASSTGTSGDDEQFF. Here the CDR3 DNA reads TGTGCCAGCAGCACAGGGACTAGCGGGGACGACGAGCAGTTCTTC.

V is TRBV4-1 and J is TRBJ2-7, with TRBD2 matching 13 bases. Germline V gene lookup returns CDR1 MGHRA and CDR2 YSYEKL. This CDR3 has 17 residues. V trimming: 0 bases; J trimming: 2 bases; junction bases outside the gene matches: 4. In DNA form, the CDR3 reads TGCGCCAGCAGCCAAGAGACCGGACTAGCGGGGGCCTACGAGCAGTACTTC. Translation gives CASSQETGLAGAYEQYF.

This chain links TRBV20-1 with TRBJ2-3, with TRBD2 identical over 8 bases. Germline V gene sequence: CDR1 DFQATT, CDR2 SNEGSKA (reference sequence). The CDR3 totals 14 residues. V trimming: 3 bases; J trimming: 6 bases; junction bases outside the gene matches: 8. The DNA for the CDR3 is TGCAGTGCTAGTAACGGGAGGGCCTGGGATACGCAGTATTTT. It yields the protein CSASNGRAWDTQYF.

In its sample, this clone was seen a few times. The chain has TRBV28 and TRBJ1-2, with no clear D. Trimming took 6 bases from V and 7 from J, leaving 24 bases between them. Germline CDR1 MDHEN, CDR2 SYDVKM. CDR3 length: 16 amino acids. The CDR3 reads CASRIIPTGITGGYTF. In DNA, the CDR3 is TGTGCCAGCAGGATAATCCCTACCGGGATAACGGGTGGCTACACCTTC.

The rearrangement links TRBV7-8 to TRBJ2-7; 8 bases map to TRBD1. The CDR3 is 18 residues long. Trimming cost V 2 bases and J 1 base; bases outside gene matches: 13. From germline, CDR1 is SGHVS and CDR2 FQNEAQ. CDR3 DNA: TGTGCCAGCAGCTTAATGAGTGTGGCAGGGACAGGTTCCTACGAGCAGTACTTC. Translation: CASSLMSVAGTGSYEQYF.

The rearrangement joins TRBV28 to TRBJ1-1; D is possibly TRBD1 (5 bases). Germline CDR1 MDHEN, CDR2 SYDVKM. V was clipped by 11 bases and J by 6 bases, with 22 bases between them. CDR3 size: 14 residues. This chain's CDR3 is CARHLSTGLPEAFF. The CDR3 coding sequence is TGTGCCCGTCACCTCAGTACGGGACTCCCTGAAGCTTTCTTT.

The chain couples TRBV11-3 to TRBJ2-2; 10 bases are a match to TRBD1. V gave up 5 bases and J gave up 4 bases; unmatched junction bases: 7. Germline V gene data show CDR1 as SGHNT and CDR2 as YENEEA. The length of the CDR3 is 16 residues. CDR3 loop: CASSPRDRGGTGELFF. For the CDR3, the DNA is TGTGCCAGCAGCCCTCGGGACAGGGGAGGCACCGGGGAGCTGTTTTTT.

V gene TRBV5-4 combines with J gene TRBJ1-2; D not certain. The germline V gene encodes CDR1 SGHNT and CDR2 YYREEE (reference sequence). Trimming stripped 0 bases from V and 2 bases from J, with 8 bases between. The CDR3 totals 14 residues. The CDR3 sequence is CASSLAGVNYGYTF. The CDR3 nucleotides read TGTGCCAGCAGCTTGGCAGGCGTAAACTATGGCTACACCTTC.

The chain carries TRBV4-1 and TRBJ1-1; 10 bases are a match to TRBD1. CDR1 and CDR2 from the germline V gene are MGHRA and YSYEKL. V lost 0 bases to trimming and J lost 1 base; unmatched junction nucleotides: 5. CDR3 length: 17 residues. CDR3 coding DNA: TGCGCCAGCAGCCAAGATTGGACAGGGGGATGGAACACTGAAGCTTTCTTT. The encoded protein is CASSQDWTGGWNTEAFF.

The genes are TRBV30 and TRBJ1-3; D not resolved. V lost 7 bases and J lost 12, with 22 bases in between. The CDR3 contains 13 residues. Germline V CDR1 and CDR2: GTSNPN, SVGIG (reference sequence). CDR3 loop: CASTAIRGGNIYF. CDR3 nucleotides: TGTGCCTCTACAGCCATACGAGGAGGTAACATATATTTT.

This clone appeared a few times. The rearrangement joins TRBV7-6 to TRBJ1-2; TRBD1 matches at 7 bases. CDR1 and CDR2 from the germline V gene are SGHVS and FNYEAQ. J was trimmed by 8 bases and V by 5 bases; bases with no gene match: 5. This CDR3 has 12 residues. CDR3 residues: CASSRTGEGYTF. The CDR3 coding sequence is TGTGCCAGCAGCAGAACAGGGGAAGGCTACACCTTC.

The genes are TRBV10-3 and TRBJ2-7; tentatively, D is TRBD2 (6 bases). CDR1 and CDR2 from the germline V gene are ENHRY and SYGVKD. The length of the CDR3 is 11 residues. Trimming cost V 6 bases and J 3 bases, with 6 bases left between them. The CDR3 region is CAIRGLYEQYF. Written as DNA, the CDR3 is TGTGCCATCAGGGGACTCTACGAGCAGTACTTC.

The sample holds a few counts of this clone. The chain has TRBV3-1 (or the pseudogene TRBV3-2) and TRBJ2-2, with D possibly being TRBD1 (5 bases). The CDR3 consists of 16 residues. The germline CDR1 and CDR2 sequences are LGHDT and YNNKEL (reference sequence). Trimming removed 3 bases at V and 3 bases at J, with 14 bases between. The CDR3 nucleotides read TGTGCCAGCAGCCACTTTTTTCGCAGGGACACCGGGGAGCTGTTTTTT. This sequence encodes CASSHFFRRDTGELFF.

V usage is TRBV13 and J usage is TRBJ2-1; 14 nucleotides match TRBD2. Germline-derived CDR1 and CDR2 are PRHDT and FYEKMQ (reference sequence). The CDR3 runs to 16 residues. The V gene end was trimmed by 4 bases and the J gene end by 9 bases; junction bases not matched to a gene: 8. As DNA, the CDR3 is TGTGCCAGCAGCTCGACGACTAGCGGGAGGGCCGTTGAGCAGTTCTTC. This encodes CASSSTTSGRAVEQFF. Looking up the rest from reference TRBV13 and TRBJ2-1 gives the full variable domain: AAGVIQSPRHLIKEKRETATLKCYPIPRHDTVYWYQQGPGQDPQFLISFYEKMQSDKGSIPDRFSAQQFSDYHSELNMSSLELGDSALYFCASSSTTSGRAVEQFFGPGTRLTVL.

The V call is TRBV30, the J call TRBJ2-5; TRBD2 might be the D (5 bases). V was clipped by 1 base and J by 5 bases, with 14 bases between them. In germline, CDR1 is GTSNPN, CDR2 SVGIG (reference sequence). There are 14 residues in the CDR3. The CDR3 protein is CAWSDGIVAETQYF. The CDR3 DNA follows: TGTGCCTGGAGTGACGGGATAGTGGCCGAGACCCAGTACTTC.

This clone turned up a few times. A read error may account for a junction end that differs from germline. The gene calls are TRBV29-1 and TRBJ1-1; D is possibly TRBD1 (5 bases). CDR3 length equals 15 residues. Germline assignment: CDR1 SQVTM and CDR2 ANQGSEA. In DNA form, the CDR3 reads TGCAGCGTTAAAGAGAGTGGGGGGACGGACACTGAAGCTTTCTTT. Its protein is CSVKESGGTDTEAFF.

This rearrangement joins TRBV29-1 to TRBJ1-2; the match to TRBD1 covers 7 bases. The length of the CDR3 is 15 residues. J lost 4 bases, V lost 7 bases, and 15 bases had no gene match. The germline CDR1 and CDR2 sequences are SQVTM and ANQGSEA. The CDR3 is CSALLTGLGGYGYTF. As DNA, the CDR3 is TGCAGCGCTCTCCTGACAGGGCTAGGAGGCTATGGCTACACCTTC.

The chain has TRBV18 and TRBJ2-3, with 7 bases identical to TRBD1. The CDR3 covers 12 residues. Germline V gives CDR1 KGHSH, CDR2 LQKENI. V lost 6 bases, J lost 5 bases, and 2 bases stayed unmatched. The CDR3 loop reads CASSQGEDTQYF. Written as DNA, the CDR3 is TGTGCCAGCTCCCAGGGGGAAGATACGCAGTATTTT.

The rearrangement links TRBV6-5 to TRBJ1-6; perhaps TRBD1 as D (5 bases). Germline V gives CDR1 MNHEY, CDR2 SVGAGI. The CDR3 totals 14 residues. V lost 2 bases, J lost 9 bases, and 11 bases lay in between. The CDR3 loop reads CASSYLSQGSPLHF. The CDR3 nucleotides read TGTGCCAGCAGTTACCTCTCGCAGGGTTCACCCCTCCACTTT.

The chain uses TRBV18 and TRBJ1-2, with D tentatively TRBD1 (5 bases). Germline CDR1 is KGHSH and CDR2 is LQKENI. This CDR3 region has 15 residues. The V end was cut by 3 bases, the J end by 7 bases, with 18 bases between. The CDR3 spells CASSPAAGRASGYTF. CDR3 sequence (DNA): TGTGCCAGCTCACCCGCCGCGGGGCGGGCGAGTGGCTACACCTTC.

The chain couples TRBV30 to TRBJ2-1, with TRBD2 matching 7 bases. Germline CDR1 and CDR2: GTSNPN and SVGIG (reference sequence). After removal of 2 bases from V and 3 bases from J, the junction contained 13 bases not matched to a gene. The CDR3 totals 17 residues. The DNA of the CDR3 is TGTGCCTGGAGTTCCGGAGCCGGGTCTAGCGGCTACAATGAGCAGTTCTTC. This encodes CAWSSGAGSSGYNEQFF.

The chain carries TRBV28 and TRBJ1-5; D possibly corresponds to TRBD1 (5 bases). Germline V gene lookup returns CDR1 MDHEN and CDR2 SYDVKM. V lost 7 bases, J lost 3 bases, and 16 bases lay in between. This CDR3 contains 15 residues. CDR3 coding DNA: TGTGCCAGCACCCTTTCGGCAGGGAACAATCAGCCCCAGCATTTT. Translated: CASTLSAGNNQPQHF.

The V and J genes are TRBV5-6 and TRBJ2-1, with 7 bases fitting TRBD1. The junction had 10 bases not matched to a gene; V was cut back by 0 bases and J by 4 bases. This CDR3 is built from 17 residues. The germline V gene has CDR1 SGHDT and CDR2 YYEEEE. The CDR3, as DNA: TGTGCCAGCAGCTTGGTGGAGACAGGGTTGGCGTACAATGAGCAGTTCTTC. Protein sequence: CASSLVETGLAYNEQFF.

V gene TRBV7-2 combines with J gene TRBJ2-7, with 9 bases fitting TRBD1. The V segment lost 5 bases and the J segment 3 bases; nucleotides outside the gene matches: 8. There are 15 residues in the CDR3. Germline values: CDR1 SGHTA, CDR2 FQGNSA. CDR3 coding DNA: TGTGCCAGCAGCGTAGGATCGGGACAGGGCTACGAGCAGTACTTC. This encodes CASSVGSGQGYEQYF.

The J gene is TRBJ2-1, the V gene TRBV7-3; no reliable D call. Germline values: CDR1 SGHTA, CDR2 FQGTGA. The CDR3 has 13 residues. V was shortened by 2 bases and J by 8 bases, with 10 bases between the two germline ends. The DNA for the CDR3 is TGTGCCAGCAGCTTAGGGCTTGGCTATGAGCAGTTCTTC. Protein sequence: CASSLGLGYEQFF.

The chain is built from TRBV6-2 or TRBV6-3 and TRBJ2-7; 8 bases fit TRBD2. CDR3 size: 16 residues. CDR1 is MNHEY and CDR2 is SVGEGT in the germline V gene. The J segment lost 0 bases and the V segment lost 0 bases, leaving 4 bases of the junction unmatched. CDR3 region: CASSYSAGGLSYEQYF. The DNA of the CDR3 is TGTGCCAGCAGTTACTCGGCGGGAGGTCTCTCCTACGAGCAGTACTTC.

This clone was detected only a few times. The V gene is TRBV7-9, the J gene TRBJ2-7; 8 bases agree with TRBD1. The CDR3 consists of 16 residues. Germline assignment: CDR1 SEHNR and CDR2 FQNEAQ (reference sequence). J was trimmed by 2 bases and V by 5 bases; bases with no gene match: 11. The CDR3 bases are TGTGCCAGCAGCCTTCCCTCGGGACAGGTCACCTACGAGCAGTACTTC. The encoded protein is CASSLPSGQVTYEQYF.

The rearrangement joins TRBV2 to TRBJ1-4; D is unresolved. The V gene lost 6 bases and the J gene lost 6 bases, with 11 bases spanning the gap. Germline CDR1 is SNHLY and CDR2 is FYNNEI. The CDR3 sequence is 13 residues long. CDR3 region: CASRGRSDEKLFF. The CDR3 DNA reads as TGTGCCAGCAGGGGCAGGTCTGATGAAAAACTGTTTTTT. Full variable domain (remainder filled in from reference TRBV2 and TRBJ1-4): EPEVTQTPSHQVTQMGQEVILRCVPISNHLYFYWYRQILGQKVEFLVSFYNNEISEKSEIFDDQFSVERPDGSNFTLKIRSTKLEDSAMYFCASRGRSDEKLFFGSGTQLSVL.